This record concerns one T cell receptor beta chain sequence. This clone showed up just once. Its antigen target is currently unknown. Per-base qualities were not stored, and no clone one base away is much larger. The study evaluated CTLA-4 blockade (ipilimumab) given together with focal radiation therapy in patients who had chemo-refractory metastatic non-small-cell lung cancer. The library was generated by the immunoSEQ multiplex PCR assay. TCRdb mirrors the immuneACCESS table, restricted to in-frame sequences. Some clones are absent from its copies; in checked studies, under half trace to an unresolved V gene, and the reason for the others is unknown. Within this sample are fewer than 65,000 clones, with more than 75% of them counted one time only. The ten largest make up 8.5% of the sample. This sample was taken from a study of radiotherapy plus CTLA-4 blockade in lung cancer (dated by TCRdb to the late 2010s). With regard to the full study: Objective responses were observed in approximately 17% of enrolled patients, and disease control was achieved in 30% to 40%.

Overall results and qualifications from the work: Increased serum interferon-beta after radiation, together with early dynamic changes in blood T cell clones, were reported to be the strongest predictors of response. TCR clones derived from tumors expanded in peripheral blood after treatment with radiotherapy and ipilimumab.

Measured from the cysteine to the phenylalanine, the CDR3 is 12 residues long. Only CDR3 DNA is held: 36 bases, read in frame from base 1. CDR1 is given as SGHAT and CDR2 as FQNNGV, both from the germline V gene. V is cut by 5 bases and J by 11 bases, and the space between the germline ends is 15 bases. Sequencing was performed on peripheral blood, taken from a patient treated with radiotherapy plus ipilimumab. The chain is encoded by TRBV11-2 joined to TRBJ1-1, with TRBD1 perhaps the D gene, on 6 matching bases. The TCR comes from a human donor with non-small cell lung cancer who had a complete response to radiotherapy plus ipilimumab. The CDR3 in this case is CASSPIQGFAFF. The nucleotide sequence reads TGTGCCAGCAGCCCCATTCAGGGGTTTGCTTTCTTT.